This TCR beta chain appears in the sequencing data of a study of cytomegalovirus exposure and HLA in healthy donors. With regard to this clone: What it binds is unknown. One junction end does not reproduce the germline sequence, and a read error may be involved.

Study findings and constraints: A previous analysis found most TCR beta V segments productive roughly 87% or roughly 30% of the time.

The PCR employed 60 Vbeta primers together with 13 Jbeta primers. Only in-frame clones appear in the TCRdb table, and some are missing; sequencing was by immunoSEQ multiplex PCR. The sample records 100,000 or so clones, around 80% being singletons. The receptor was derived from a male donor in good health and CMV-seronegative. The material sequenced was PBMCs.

In DNA, the CDR3 is TGTACCAGCAGCCGACAGAACAATCAGCCCCAGCATTTT. It translates to CTSSRQNNQPQHF. The V gene is TRBV7-9, the J gene TRBJ1-5, with TRBD1 as a possible D gene (5 bases). This CDR3 contains 13 residues. Germline V gene sequence: CDR1 SEHNR, CDR2 FQNEAQ (reference sequence).